The sequence of this T cell receptor (beta chain) was determined in a study of cytomegalovirus exposure and HLA in healthy donors. As for this clone: The antigen is undetermined.

Whole-study results and caveats: Roughly uniform depth of sequencing across donors was assumed in presence/absence analyses. The study listed 164 cytomegalovirus-associated TCR beta chains. Per published reports, the classifier diagnosed cytomegalovirus status with high specificity and sensitivity.

Germline CDR1 and CDR2: SGHRS and YFSETQ. V was clipped by 0 bases and J by 3 bases, with 16 bases between them. CDR3 size: 16 residues. Primers for the PCR totalled 60 Vbeta and 13 Jbeta. Clones were sequenced by immunoSEQ multiplex PCR, and TCRdb holds only the in-frame ones, with some missing. The table has 90,000 to 100,000 clones, 70% to 90% seen once. The sequencing sample was made of PBMCs. The chain links TRBV5-1 to TRBJ2-7, with TRBD1 as a possible D gene (5 bases). The clonotype comes from a man aged 18 to 29 in good health and CMV-seronegative. CDR3 sequence (DNA): TGCGCCAGCAGCTTGGAAGGGGCACCCCCTCTCTACGAGCAGTACTTC. It is translated as CASSLEGAPPLYEQYF.